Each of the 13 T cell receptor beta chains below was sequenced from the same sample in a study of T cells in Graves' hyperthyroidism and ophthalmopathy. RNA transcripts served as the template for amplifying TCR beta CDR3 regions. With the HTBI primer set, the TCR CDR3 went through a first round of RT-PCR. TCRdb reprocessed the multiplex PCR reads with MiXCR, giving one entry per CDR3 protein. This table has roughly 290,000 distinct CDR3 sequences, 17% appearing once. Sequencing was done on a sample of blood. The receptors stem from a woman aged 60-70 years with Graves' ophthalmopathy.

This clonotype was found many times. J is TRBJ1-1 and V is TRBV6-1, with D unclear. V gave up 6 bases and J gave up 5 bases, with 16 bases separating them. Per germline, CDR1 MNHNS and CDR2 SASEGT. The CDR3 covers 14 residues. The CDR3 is CASRNWELETEAFF. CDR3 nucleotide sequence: TGTGCCAGCAGGAATTGGGAACTAGAAACTGAAGCTTTCTTT.

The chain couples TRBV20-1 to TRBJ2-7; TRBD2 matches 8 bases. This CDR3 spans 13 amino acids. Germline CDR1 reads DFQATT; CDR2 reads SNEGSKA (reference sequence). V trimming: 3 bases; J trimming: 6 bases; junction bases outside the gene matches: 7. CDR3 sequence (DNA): TGCAGTGCTAGGGCGGGAGGTGTTCGCGAGCAGTACTTC. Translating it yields CSARAGGVREQYF.

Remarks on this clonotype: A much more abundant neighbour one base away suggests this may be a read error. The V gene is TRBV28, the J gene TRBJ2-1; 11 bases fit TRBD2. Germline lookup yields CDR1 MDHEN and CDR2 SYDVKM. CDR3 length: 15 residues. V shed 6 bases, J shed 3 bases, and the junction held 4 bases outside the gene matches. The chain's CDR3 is CASSTGTSGYNEQFF. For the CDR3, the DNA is TGTGCCAGCAGCACCGGGACTAGCGGCTACAATGAGCAGTTCTTC.

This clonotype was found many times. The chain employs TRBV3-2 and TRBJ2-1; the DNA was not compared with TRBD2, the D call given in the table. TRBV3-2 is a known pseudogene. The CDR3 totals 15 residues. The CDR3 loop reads CASSQEERVYNEQFF. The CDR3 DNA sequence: TGTGCCAGCAGCCAAGAAGAGCGGGTCTACAATGAGCAGTTCTTC.

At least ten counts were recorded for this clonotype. DNA for the CDR3: TGTGCCAGCAGTCCCGGACAGGGGGCTCCCTACGAGCAGTACTTC. Amino acid sequence: CASSPGQGAPYEQYF. The chain couples TRBV28 to TRBJ2-7; 11 nucleotides match TRBD1. The J segment lost 2 bases and the V segment lost 5 bases, leaving 5 bases of the junction unmatched. The CDR3 is 15 amino acids. CDR1 and CDR2 from the germline V gene are MDHEN and SYDVKM.

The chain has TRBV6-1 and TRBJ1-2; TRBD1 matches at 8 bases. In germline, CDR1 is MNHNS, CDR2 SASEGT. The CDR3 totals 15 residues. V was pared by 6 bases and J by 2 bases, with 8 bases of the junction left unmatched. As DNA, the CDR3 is TGTGCCAGCAGCGCGACAGGGGATGGAAACTATGGCTACACCTTC. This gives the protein CASSATGDGNYGYTF.

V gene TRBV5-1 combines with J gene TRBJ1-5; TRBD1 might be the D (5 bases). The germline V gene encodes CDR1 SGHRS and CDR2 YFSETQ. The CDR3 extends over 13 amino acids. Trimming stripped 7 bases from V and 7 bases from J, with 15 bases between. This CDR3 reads CASALGGGQPQHF. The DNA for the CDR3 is TGCGCCAGCGCCTTGGGGGGTGGACAGCCCCAGCATTTT.

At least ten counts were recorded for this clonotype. The CDR3: CASSSFDQPQHF. The CDR3 nucleotides are TGTGCCAGCAGTTCCTTCGACCAGCCCCAGCATTTT. This chain connects TRBV12-3 or TRBV12-4 to TRBJ1-5; D is unresolved. V dropped 4 bases and J dropped 7 bases, with 8 bases sitting between them. This CDR3 is 12 amino acids long.

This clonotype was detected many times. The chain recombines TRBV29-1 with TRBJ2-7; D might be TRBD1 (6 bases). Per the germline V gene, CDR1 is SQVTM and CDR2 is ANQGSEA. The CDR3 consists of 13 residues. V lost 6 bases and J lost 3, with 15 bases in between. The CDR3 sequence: CSVHVGGSYEQYF. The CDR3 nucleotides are TGCAGCGTACATGTAGGGGGTAGCTACGAGCAGTACTTC.

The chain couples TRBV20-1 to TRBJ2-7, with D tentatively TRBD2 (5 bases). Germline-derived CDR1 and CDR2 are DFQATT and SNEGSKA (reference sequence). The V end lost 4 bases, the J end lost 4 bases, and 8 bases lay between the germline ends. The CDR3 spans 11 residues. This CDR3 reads CSATRGYEQYF. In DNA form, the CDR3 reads TGCAGTGCTACCCGAGGGTACGAGCAGTACTTC.

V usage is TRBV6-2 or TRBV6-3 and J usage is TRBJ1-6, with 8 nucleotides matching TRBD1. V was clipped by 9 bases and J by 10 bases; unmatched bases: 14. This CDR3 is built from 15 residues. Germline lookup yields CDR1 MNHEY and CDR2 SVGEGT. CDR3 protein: CASVTGQAMRSPLHF. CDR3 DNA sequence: TGTGCCAGTGTAACGGGACAGGCGATGCGGTCACCCCTCCACTTT.

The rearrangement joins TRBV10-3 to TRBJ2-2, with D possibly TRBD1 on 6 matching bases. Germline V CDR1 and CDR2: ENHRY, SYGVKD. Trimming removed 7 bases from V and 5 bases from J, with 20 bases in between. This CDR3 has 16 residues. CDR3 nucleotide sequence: TGTGCCATCAATATGAAAGATCCAGGGGATACCGGGGAGCTGTTTTTT. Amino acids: CAINMKDPGDTGELFF.

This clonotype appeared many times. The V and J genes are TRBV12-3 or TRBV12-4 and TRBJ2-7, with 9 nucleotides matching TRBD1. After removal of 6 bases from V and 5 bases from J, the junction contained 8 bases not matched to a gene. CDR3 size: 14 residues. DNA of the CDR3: TGTGCCAGCAGACCCGGACAGGGGACTCACGAGCAGTACTTC. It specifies CASRPGQGTHEQYF.